These 2 T cell receptor beta chains were all obtained from the same sample, sequenced in a study of T-cell reconstitution after alpha-beta-depleted transplantation in children. A TCRbeta library incorporating unique molecular identifiers was prepared. A single record per CDR3 protein comes from TCRdb applying MiXCR to the PCR reads. The table records around 450,000 distinct CDR3 sequences, 10% of them present only once. The sample consisted of PBMCs, taken before TCRalphabeta/CD19-depleted stem cell transplant. These receptors were taken from a child under 10 years old with inherited bone marrow failure, due to receive a stem cell transplant.

This clonotype was found many times. The chain joins TRBV15 to TRBJ1-2, with D unresolved. The CDR3 is made up of 16 amino acids. In germline, CDR1 is LNHNV, CDR2 YYDKDF (reference sequence). V lost 0 bases, J lost 5 bases, and 16 bases lay in between. This CDR3 reads CATSRDFVTLAYGYTF. The CDR3 DNA reads TGTGCCACCAGCAGAGATTTTGTGACATTGGCTTATGGCTACACCTTC.

The rearrangement joins TRBV4-2 to TRBJ2-2; TRBD2 aligns across 7 bases. V dropped 4 bases and J dropped 2; count of bases not matched to a gene: 4. Germline V gives CDR1 LGHNA, CDR2 YNFKEQ. The CDR3 extends over 15 amino acids. The CDR3 loop is CASSPGTINTGELFF. In DNA form, the CDR3 reads TGTGCCAGCAGCCCCGGGACTATTAACACCGGGGAGCTGTTTTTT.